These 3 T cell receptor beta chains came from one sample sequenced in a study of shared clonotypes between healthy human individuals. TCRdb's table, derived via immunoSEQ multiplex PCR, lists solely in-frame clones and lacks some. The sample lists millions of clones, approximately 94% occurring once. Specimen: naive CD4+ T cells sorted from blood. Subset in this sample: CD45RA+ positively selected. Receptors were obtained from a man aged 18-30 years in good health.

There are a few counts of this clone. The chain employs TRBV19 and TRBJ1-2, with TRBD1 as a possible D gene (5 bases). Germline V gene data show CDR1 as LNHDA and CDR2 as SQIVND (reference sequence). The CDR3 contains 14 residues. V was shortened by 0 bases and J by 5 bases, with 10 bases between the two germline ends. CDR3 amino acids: CASSIDLRGYGYTF. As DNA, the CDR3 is TGTGCCAGTAGTATAGATCTGAGGGGATATGGCTACACCTTC.

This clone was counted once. The CDR3 spells CASSYGGLRGETEAFF. The CDR3, as DNA: TGTGCCAGCAGTTACGGGGGCCTGAGGGGGGAGACTGAAGCTTTCTTT. The rearrangement joins TRBV6-5 to TRBJ1-1, with D possibly matching TRBD1 (6 bases). This CDR3 region has 16 residues. Germline values: CDR1 MNHEY, CDR2 SVGAGI. Trimming removed 2 bases at V and 5 bases at J, with 18 bases between.

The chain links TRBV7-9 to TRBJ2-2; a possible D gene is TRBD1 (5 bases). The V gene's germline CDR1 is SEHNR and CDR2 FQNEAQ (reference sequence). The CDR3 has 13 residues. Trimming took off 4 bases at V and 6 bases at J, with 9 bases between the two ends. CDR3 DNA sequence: TGTGCCAGCAGCTCTCTGGGGCCCGGGGAGCTGTTTTTT. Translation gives CASSSLGPGELFF.